A selection of T cell receptor beta chains follows, all from one sample in a study of OX40 agonist ivuxolimab in advanced cancers. The protocol was immunoSEQ multiplex PCR, while the TCRdb copy is restricted to in-frame clones and leaves out a portion. The table lists tens of thousands of clones, around 91% of them singletons. The input for sequencing was CD4+ or CD8+ T cells sorted from blood, taken in a trial of the OX40 agonist ivuxolimab. These receptors all come from an adult with an advanced solid tumor such as melanoma, head and neck, liver or kidney cancer. The CDR3 runs from the conserved cysteine through the conserved F or W. The D gene is left open where the match is weak. Some rows mark clone size as missing; the rest say once, few, many or name a class of expanded clone.

>TRBV4-1|few|-|TRBJ1-4
TGCGCCAGCAGCCATAAGCCAGGTTCGGATGAAAAACTGTTTTTT
CASSHKPGSDEKLFF
>TRBV19|-|TRBD1|TRBJ1-5
TGTGCCAGTAGTTCCAGGGGGGGGGTTAGCAATCAGCCCCAGCATTTT
CASSSRGGVSNQPQHF
>TRBV5-1|-|-|TRBJ2-2
TGCGCCAGCAGCGCCGACTCCAACACCGGGGAGCTGTTTTTT
CASSADSNTGELFF
>TRBV6-1|-|-|TRBJ1-1
TGTGCCAGCAGTGAAGTCGGGGAGGGATTGACTGAAGCTTTCTTT
CASSEVGEGLTEAFF
>TRBV29-1|once|-|TRBJ2-7
TGCAGCGCCGGGACAAACACCTACGAGCAGTACTTC
CSAGTNTYEQYF
>TRBV5-1|-|-|TRBJ1-6
TGCGCCAGCAGCTTTGAAGGACAGTCCTCTTCTTTGAATTCACCCCTCCACTTT
CASSFEGQSSSLNSPLHF
>TRBV7-9|-|-|TRBJ2-1
TGTGCCAGCAGCTTAGACACGTGGGGACAAACCCACTACAATGAGCAGTTCTTC
CASSLDTWGQTHYNEQFF
>TRBV7-3|-|-|TRBJ2-7
TGTGCCAGCAGCGCCGGACAGTTACTCTACGAGCAGTACTTC
CASSAGQLLYEQYF
>TRBV7-9|-|-|TRBJ1-6
TGTGCCAGCAGCTTGGGGACGGACTATTCACCCCTCCACTTT
CASSLGTDYSPLHF
>TRBV6-5|-|-|TRBJ1-6
TGTGCCAGCAGCCGGGGGGGGACCGGGGGTTCACCCCTCCACTTT
CASSRGGTGGSPLHF
>TRBV19|-|TRBD1|TRBJ1-4
TGTGCCAGTAGCACTTCGCCGGGACAGGGAATAGGCGTTTATGAAAAACTGTTTTTT
CASSTSPGQGIGVYEKLFF
>TRBV2|-|-|TRBJ1-2
TGTGCCAACCCGGGGGACCGGCTCAGATTCGGCTACACCTTC
CANPGDRLRFGYTF
>TRBV5-1|-|TRBD1|TRBJ1-2
TGCGCCAGCAGCTTGGCGGGACAGGGGAACTATGGCTACACCTTC
CASSLAGQGNYGYTF
>TRBV5-4|-|-|TRBJ1-2
TGTGCCAGCAGCTTTGTGGCAGGAGCTAACTATGGCTACACCTTC
CASSFVAGANYGYTF
>TRBV30|-|-|TRBJ1-5
TGTGCCTGGAGGAAGGCAGGGAGTTTTAATCAGCCCCAGCATTTT
CAWRKAGSFNQPQHF
>TRBV27|once|TRBD1|TRBJ1-2
TGTGCCAGCAGTTTATCTGCAGGGGGGAGAGTTGGCTACACCTTC
CASSLSAGGRVGYTF
>TRBV5-1|-|-|TRBJ1-1
TGCGCCAGCAGCTTGACAGCGGACGAAGCTTTCTTT
CASSLTADEAFF
>TRBV6-6|once|-|TRBJ2-5
TGTGCCAGCAGTTATGCAGGGCAGGGTGAGACCCAGTACTTC
CASSYAGQGETQYF
>TRBV7-8|-|TRBD1|TRBJ1-1
TGTGCCAGCAGCCCCCAGCGGACAGGAAACACTGAAGCTTTCTTT
CASSPQRTGNTEAFF
>TRBV14|-|TRBD2|TRBJ2-3
TGTGCCAGCAGCCAAACCCGGACTAGCGGGGAAACAAGAGATACGCAGTATTTT
CASSQTRTSGETRDTQYF
>TRBV6-5|-|-|TRBJ1-6
TGTGCCAGCAGTTACTCGAAACAGGGCGACTCACCCCTCCACTTT
CASSYSKQGDSPLHF
>TRBV4-1|-|-|TRBJ2-5
TGCGCCAGCAGCCGATCATCAGCGGAGACCCAGTACTTC
CASSRSSAETQYF
>TRBV9|-|-|TRBJ2-5
TGTGCCAGCAGCGTAGAAGGGGCAGAGACCCAGTACTTC
CASSVEGAETQYF
>TRBV28|once|-|TRBJ2-1
TGTGCCAGCAGGACCGGGACAAGCTACAATGAGCAGTTCTTC
CASRTGTSYNEQFF
>TRBV18|-|-|TRBJ2-3
TGTGCCAGCTCACCAAATCAGGGCCCCACAGATACGCAGTATTTT
CASSPNQGPTDTQYF
>TRBV18|-|-|TRBJ1-3
TGTGCCAGCTCACCGTCAGGGGCTGGAAACACCATATATTTT
CASSPSGAGNTIYF
>TRBV4-2|-|TRBD2|TRBJ2-4
TGTGCCAGCAGCCAAGCGGGGGGACTAGCCAAAAACATTCAGTACTTC
CASSQAGGLAKNIQYF
>TRBV7-6|once|-|TRBJ2-3
TGTGCCAGCAGCCTCGGGACATACAGCACAGATACGCAGTATTTT
CASSLGTYSTDTQYF
>TRBV29-1|-|-|TRBJ2-6
TGCAGCGTTGCAGGGACCTCTGGGGCCAACGTCCTGACTTTC
CSVAGTSGANVLTF